This T cell receptor (beta chain) was documented in a study of blood T cell repertoires in COVID-19. Study summary: Acute-phase and convalescent COVID-19 samples originated in the United States, Italy and Spain. From T cells, B-cell-depleted T cells, or PBMCs came the material, which was cDNA or gDNA.

Assay used: immunoSEQ multiplex PCR; TCRdb lists only in-frame clones, some missing. This sample has 220,000 or so clones, with about four fifths found just once. V was pared by 5 bases and J by 7 bases, with 3 bases of the junction left unmatched. The CDR3 totals 14 residues. Germline CDR1 is MNHEY and CDR2 is SMNVEV (reference sequence). As for this clone: This sample also contains other DNA sequences that code for the same CDR3.

Source material: PBMCs or T cells enriched from blood (not recorded which). The V gene is TRBV27, the J gene TRBJ1-6, with 9 bases aligning to TRBD1. The source is a woman aged 40 to 50 with acute COVID-19. CDR3 loop: CASSPGTGNSPLHF. CDR3 nucleotides: TGTGCCAGCAGTCCCGGGACAGGGAATTCACCCCTCCACTTT.